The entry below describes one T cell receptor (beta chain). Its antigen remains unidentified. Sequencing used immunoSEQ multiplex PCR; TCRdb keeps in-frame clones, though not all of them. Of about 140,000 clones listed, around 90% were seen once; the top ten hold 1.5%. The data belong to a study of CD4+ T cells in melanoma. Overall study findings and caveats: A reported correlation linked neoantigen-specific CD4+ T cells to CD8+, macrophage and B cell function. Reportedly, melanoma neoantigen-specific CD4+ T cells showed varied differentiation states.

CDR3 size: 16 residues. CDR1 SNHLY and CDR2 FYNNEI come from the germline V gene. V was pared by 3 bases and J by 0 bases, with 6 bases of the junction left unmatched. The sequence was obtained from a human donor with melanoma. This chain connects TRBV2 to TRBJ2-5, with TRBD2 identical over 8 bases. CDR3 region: CASSDLSGVYQETQYF. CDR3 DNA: TGTGCCAGCAGTGATCTTAGCGGGGTGTACCAAGAGACCCAGTACTTC.